This note documents a single T cell receptor beta chain sequence. Its antigen is not known. The sample belongs to a study of neoadjuvant anti-PD-1 for oral cavity cancer. Overall study findings and caveats: Pretreatment Treg/Th17 ratio correlated inversely with post-treatment tumor clonality.

Time point defined: after neoadjuvant nivolumab, at surgical resection. The protocol was immunoSEQ multiplex PCR, while the TCRdb copy is restricted to in-frame clones and leaves out a portion. Of some 14,000 clones in the sample, just under 70% were seen once. The clonotype comes from a person aged 40 to 85 with oral cavity squamous cell carcinoma. The sequencing used PBMCs, collected after nivolumab (anti-PD-1) treatment.

In DNA form, the CDR3 reads TGCGCCAGCAGCTTTACCTCTGACCCCACAGATACGCAGTATTTT. Its protein product is CASSFTSDPTDTQYF. The rearrangement uses TRBV5-1 and TRBJ2-3; D gene unclear. The CDR3 extends over 15 amino acids. The germline CDR1 and CDR2 sequences are SGHRS and YFSETQ. Trimming took 2 bases from V and 2 from J, leaving 12 bases between them.